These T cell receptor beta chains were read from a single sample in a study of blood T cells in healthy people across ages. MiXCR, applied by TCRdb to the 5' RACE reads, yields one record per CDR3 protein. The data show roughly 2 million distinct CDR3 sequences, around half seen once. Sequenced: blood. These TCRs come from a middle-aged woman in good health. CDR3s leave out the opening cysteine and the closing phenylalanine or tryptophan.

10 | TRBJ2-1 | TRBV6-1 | ASSEEWDEQF
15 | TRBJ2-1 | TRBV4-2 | ASSQVDGGAINNEQF
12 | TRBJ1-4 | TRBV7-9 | ASSPWGLEEKLF
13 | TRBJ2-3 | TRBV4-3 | ASSQRAGASGTQY
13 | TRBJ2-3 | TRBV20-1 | SAGGQGYSTDTQY
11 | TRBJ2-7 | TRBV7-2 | ASSRSAPYEQY
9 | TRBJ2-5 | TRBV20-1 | GAQQQETQY
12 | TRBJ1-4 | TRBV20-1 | SAKGTATNEKLF
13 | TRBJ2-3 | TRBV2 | ATSDPLGATDTQY
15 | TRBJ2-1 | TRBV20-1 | SARGGGGPNSYNEQF